Described below is a single T cell receptor beta chain sequence and its context. Its target is not known. Amplification yielded TCR beta CDR3 regions, with RNA transcripts as the source. The HTBI primer set was used in a first-round RT-PCR of the TCR CDR3. One entry per CDR3 protein results from TCRdb running MiXCR on the multiplex PCR reads. The repertoire holds over 350,000 distinct CDR3 sequences, with over 12% as singletons. Germline CDR1 is SEHNR and CDR2 is FQNEAQ (reference sequence). The CDR3 loop spans 14 amino acids. Trimming took 1 base from V and 4 from J, leaving 7 bases between them. This specimen belongs to a study of T cells in Graves' hyperthyroidism and ophthalmopathy. Notes on the study in general: The authors' 13 V-J model separated ophthalmopathy from stable hyperthyroidism. Among thyroid clonotypes expanded above 0.001, most also appeared in blood.

The chain carries TRBV7-9 and TRBJ2-2; D remains unclear. The source material was blood. The TCR was taken from a man between 50 and 59 years old with Graves' ophthalmopathy. CDR3 in DNA: TGTGCCAGCAGCTTAGGGATGTCCACCGGGGAGCTGTTTTTT. The encoded protein is CASSLGMSTGELFF.